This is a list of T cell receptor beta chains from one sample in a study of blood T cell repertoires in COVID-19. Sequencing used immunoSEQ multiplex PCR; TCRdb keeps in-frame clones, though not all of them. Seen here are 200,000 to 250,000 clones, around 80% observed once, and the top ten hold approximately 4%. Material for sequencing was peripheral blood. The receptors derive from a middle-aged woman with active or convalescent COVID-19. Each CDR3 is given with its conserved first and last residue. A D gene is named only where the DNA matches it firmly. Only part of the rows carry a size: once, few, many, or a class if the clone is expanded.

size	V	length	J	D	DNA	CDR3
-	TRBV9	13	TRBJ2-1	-	TGTGCCAGCAGCGTAGACGACAGTTATGAGCAGTTCTTC	CASSVDDSYEQFF
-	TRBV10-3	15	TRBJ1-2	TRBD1	TGTGCCATCAGCGAATCGAGGGGGACAGGGGATGGCTACACCTTC	CAISESRGTGDGYTF
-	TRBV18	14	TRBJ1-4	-	TGTGCCAGCTCACCCGCAGGGGTAAGCGAAAAACTGTTTTTT	CASSPAGVSEKLFF
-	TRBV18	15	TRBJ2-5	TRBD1	TGTGCCAGCTCACCGTGGGACAGGGACTACGAGACCCAGTACTTC	CASSPWDRDYETQYF
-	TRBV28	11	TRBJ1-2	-	TGTGCCAGCAGCGGGATGGGCGGCTACACCTTC	CASSGMGGYTF
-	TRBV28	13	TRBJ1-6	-	TGTGCCAGCCTTCAGGGAAAGAATTCACCCCTCCACTTT	CASLQGKNSPLHF
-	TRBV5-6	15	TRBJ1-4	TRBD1	TGTGCCAGCAGCTTTCTTACAGGGGGCGCGGGAAAACTGTTTTTT	CASSFLTGGAGKLFF
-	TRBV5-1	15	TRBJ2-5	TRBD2	TGCGCCAGCAGCTCCGGGGGGACCTCCCAAGAGACCCAGTACTTC	CASSSGGTSQETQYF
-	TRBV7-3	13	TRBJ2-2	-	TGTGCCAGCAGCGCAGCGAGGACCGGGGAGCTGTTTTTT	CASSAARTGELFF
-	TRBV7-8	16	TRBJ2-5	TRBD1	TGTGCCAGCAGGGGGGGTCGCCGGGACAGGGAAGAGACCCAGTACTTC	CASRGGRRDREETQYF
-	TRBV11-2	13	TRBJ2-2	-	TGTGCCAGCAGCTTATTCCGGACCGGGGAGCTGTTTTTT	CASSLFRTGELFF
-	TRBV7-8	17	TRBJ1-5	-	TGTGCCAGCAGCTCCACCCCCGGGGGGAAGAGGGATCAGCCCCAGCATTTT	CASSSTPGGKRDQPQHF
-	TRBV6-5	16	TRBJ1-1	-	TGTGCCAGCAGTTACTCGAATCCGTTTAGGGGCACTGAAGCTTTCTTT	CASSYSNPFRGTEAFF
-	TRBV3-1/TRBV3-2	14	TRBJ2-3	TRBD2	TGTGCCAGCACCAGCCGGGGAGGGGATGACACGCAGTATTTT	CASTSRGGDDTQYF
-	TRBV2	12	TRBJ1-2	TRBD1	TGTGCCAGCAGGGGACAGGGGGCTGGCTACACCTTC	CASRGQGAGYTF
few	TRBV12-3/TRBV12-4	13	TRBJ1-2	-	TGTGCCAGCAGTTCTGCAGGGGACTATGGCTACACCTTC	CASSSAGDYGYTF
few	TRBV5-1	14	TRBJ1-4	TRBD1	TGCGCCAGCAGTTCGGGACAGCATAATGAAAAACTGTTTTTT	CASSSGQHNEKLFF
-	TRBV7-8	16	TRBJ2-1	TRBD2	TGTGCCAGCAGCCGAGGACTAGCGGGGGGGCTTCGAGAGCAGTTCTTC	CASSRGLAGGLREQFF
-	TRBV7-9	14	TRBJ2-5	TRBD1	TGTGCCAGCAGCTTTCTACAGGGGGAAGAGACCCAGTACTTC	CASSFLQGEETQYF